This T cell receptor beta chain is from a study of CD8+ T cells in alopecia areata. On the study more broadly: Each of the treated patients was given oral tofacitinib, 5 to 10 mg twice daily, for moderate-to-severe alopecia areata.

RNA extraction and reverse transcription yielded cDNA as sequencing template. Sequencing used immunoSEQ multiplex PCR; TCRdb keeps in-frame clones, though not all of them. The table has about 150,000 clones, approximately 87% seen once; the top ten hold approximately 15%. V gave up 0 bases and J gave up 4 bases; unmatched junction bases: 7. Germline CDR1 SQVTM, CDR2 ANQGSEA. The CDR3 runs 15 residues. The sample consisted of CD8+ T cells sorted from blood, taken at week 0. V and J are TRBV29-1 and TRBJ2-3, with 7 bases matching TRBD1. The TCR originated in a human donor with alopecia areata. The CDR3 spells CSVEDPEGGPDTQYF. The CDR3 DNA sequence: TGCAGCGTTGAAGATCCAGAAGGGGGCCCAGATACGCAGTATTTT.